A selection of T cell receptor beta chains follows, all from one sample in a study of OX40 agonist ivuxolimab in advanced cancers. TCRdb keeps only in-frame clones here, not all; method: immunoSEQ multiplex PCR. The table has around 60,000 clones, 91% seen once. The sample consisted of CD4+ or CD8+ T cells sorted from blood, taken in a trial of the OX40 agonist ivuxolimab. The source is an adult with an advanced solid tumor such as melanoma, head and neck, liver or kidney cancer. Each CDR3 is given with its conserved first and last residue. The D gene is left open where the match is weak. The listing skips clone size in some rows; elsewhere it reads once, few, many or a size class.

v_call	clone_size	j_call	d_call	cdr3_aa	cdr3_nt
TRBV28	.	TRBJ2-5	.	CASSFGTGWETQYF	TGTGCCAGCAGTTTCGGAACAGGGTGGGAGACCCAGTACTTC
TRBV10-2	.	TRBJ2-7	.	CASSLSYEQYF	TGCGCCAGCAGTCTCTCCTACGAGCAGTACTTC
TRBV5-8	.	TRBJ2-5	TRBD1	CATNRDRRLGETQYF	TGTGCCACCAACCGGGACAGGCGGTTGGGGGAGACCCAGTACTTC
TRBV7-9	.	TRBJ2-5	.	CASSLRVGVEETQYF	TGTGCCAGCAGCTTACGGGTGGGTGTGGAAGAGACCCAGTACTTC
TRBV4-1	.	TRBJ2-3	.	CASSQGDGYTDTQYF	TGCGCCAGCAGCCAAGGGGACGGATACACAGATACGCAGTATTTT
TRBV2	.	TRBJ1-2	TRBD1	CASSEGTGAYGYTF	TGTGCCAGCAGTGAAGGGACAGGTGCCTATGGCTACACCTTC
TRBV19	.	TRBJ2-3	TRBD2	CASSNVWAGLAGEGKFDTQYF	TGTGCCAGTAGCAACGTCTGGGCTGGACTAGCGGGAGAGGGGAAGTTCGATACGCAGTATTTT
TRBV7-9	.	TRBJ2-7	TRBD1	CASSSPGTGVKEQYF	TGTGCCAGCAGCTCCCCCGGGACAGGGGTAAAAGAGCAGTACTTC
TRBV7-9	.	TRBJ2-5	.	CASNSGESETQYF	TGTGCCAGCAATTCGGGAGAAAGTGAGACCCAGTACTTC
TRBV5-1	.	TRBJ2-1	.	CASSLVVSGGDEQFF	TGCGCCAGCAGCTTGGTAGTGTCTGGGGGTGATGAGCAGTTCTTC
TRBV27	.	TRBJ2-5	.	CASRLLGIAETQYF	TGTGCCAGCAGGTTGCTAGGGATTGCGGAGACCCAGTACTTC
TRBV29-1	.	TRBJ1-3	.	CSVGGGVGGNTIYF	TGCAGCGTTGGAGGGGGTGTGGGTGGAAACACCATATATTTT
TRBV4-1	.	TRBJ2-6	.	CASSQPLDWDSGANVLTF	TGCGCCAGCAGCCAGCCCTTGGACTGGGACTCTGGGGCCAACGTCCTGACTTTC
TRBV29-1	.	TRBJ2-7	TRBD2	CSVLAGEKYEQYF	TGCAGCGTACTAGCGGGAGAGAAATACGAGCAGTACTTC
TRBV29-1	.	TRBJ2-1	TRBD2	CSAEGLAERNEQFF	TGCAGCGCGGAGGGACTAGCGGAGAGAAATGAGCAGTTCTTC
TRBV6-5	.	TRBJ1-1	.	CASSGERGGGRAFF	TGTGCCAGCAGTGGCGAGAGGGGCGGGGGGAGAGCTTTCTTT
TRBV4-1	.	TRBJ2-7	.	CASSQFGTWAYEQYF	TGCGCCAGCAGCCAATTCGGGACATGGGCCTACGAGCAGTACTTC
TRBV7-5	.	TRBJ2-7	.	CVRSLGEVGQEIVHHEQYF	TGTGTCAGAAGCTTAGGAGAAGTGGGACAGGAAATTGTTCACCACGAGCAGTACTTC
TRBV9	few	TRBJ2-2	.	CASSVIGTGELFF	TGTGCCAGCAGCGTAATAGGTACCGGGGAGCTGTTTTTT
TRBV27	.	TRBJ1-3	.	CASSLSPGTGNTIYF	TGTGCCAGCAGTTTATCACCAGGGACTGGAAACACCATATATTTT